This T cell receptor beta chain was retrieved from a study of blood T cell repertoires in COVID-19. Background on the study: Sources were T cells, B-cell-depleted T cells, or PBMCs; the material itself was cDNA or gDNA.

Per the authors' pipeline: Estimation of nucleated cell counts was performed using reference gene primer amplification. Assay used: immunoSEQ multiplex PCR; TCRdb lists only in-frame clones, some missing. V and J calls and clone size follow that table, whereas D and trimming were derived from the DNA. In the table there are approximately 200,000 clones, 85% to 90% of which are singletons. The CDR3 sequence is 19 residues long. The V gene's germline CDR1 is SNHLY and CDR2 FYNNEI. V shed 5 bases, J shed 6 bases, and the junction held 15 bases outside the gene matches. The chain combines TRBV2 with TRBJ2-3, with 15 bases identical to TRBD2. Sequencing input: PBMCs or T cells enriched from blood (not recorded which). This sequence originates from a man aged 25-45 years who had recovered from COVID-19. CDR3 bases: TGTGCCAGCAGTTCCTCGGGACTAGCGGGAGGTATGAGGTTCGATACGCAGTATTTT. It yields the protein CASSSSGLAGGMRFDTQYF.